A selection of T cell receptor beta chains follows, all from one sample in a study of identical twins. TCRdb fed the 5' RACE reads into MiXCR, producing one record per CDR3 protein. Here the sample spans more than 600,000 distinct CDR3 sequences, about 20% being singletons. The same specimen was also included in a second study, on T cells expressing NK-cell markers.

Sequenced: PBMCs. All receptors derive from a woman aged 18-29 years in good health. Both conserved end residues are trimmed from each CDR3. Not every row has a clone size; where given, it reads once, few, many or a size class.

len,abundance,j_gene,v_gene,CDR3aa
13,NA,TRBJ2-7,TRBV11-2,ASSQTLVRAYEQY
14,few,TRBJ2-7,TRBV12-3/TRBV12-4,ASSLRAGTGDYEQY
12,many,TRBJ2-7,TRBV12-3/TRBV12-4,ASSFPSNPYEQY
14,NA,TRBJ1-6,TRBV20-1,SARAQALGSSSPLH
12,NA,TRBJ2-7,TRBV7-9,AYNPGYNSYEQY
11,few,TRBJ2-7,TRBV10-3,AISESGRDEQY
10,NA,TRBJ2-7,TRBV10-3,AISDRVDEQY
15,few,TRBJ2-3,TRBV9,ASSAHPSRGAGDTQY
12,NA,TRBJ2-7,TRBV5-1,ASSLSDSLGEQY
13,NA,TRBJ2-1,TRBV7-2,ASSLGPQGANEQF
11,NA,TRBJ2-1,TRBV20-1,SASRPLGDEQF
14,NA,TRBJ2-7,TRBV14,ASSQLAGGSRNEQY
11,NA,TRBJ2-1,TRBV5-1,ASFITSGNEQF
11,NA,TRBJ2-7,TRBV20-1,SASLGTGYEQY
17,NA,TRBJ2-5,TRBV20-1,SARGSLGLAGGPYETQY
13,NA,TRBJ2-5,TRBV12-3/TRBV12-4,ASSLRGREGETQY
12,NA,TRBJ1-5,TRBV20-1,SARDSVSNQPQH
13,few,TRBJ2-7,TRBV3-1,ASSQVLTQFGEQY
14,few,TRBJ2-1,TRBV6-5,ASSSPLAGGYNEQF
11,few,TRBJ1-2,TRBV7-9,ASSPGTNRGYT
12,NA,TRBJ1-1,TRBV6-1,ASRRRRENTEAF
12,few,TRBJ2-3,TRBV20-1,SAPAAGNTDTQY
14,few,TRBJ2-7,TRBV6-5,ASSSTGLAAGYEQY
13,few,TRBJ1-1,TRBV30,AWGGRRGPNTEAF
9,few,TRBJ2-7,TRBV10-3,AISESVEQY
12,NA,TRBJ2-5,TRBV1,TSTPRSPGETQY
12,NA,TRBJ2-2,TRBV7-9,ASSFSPMAGELF
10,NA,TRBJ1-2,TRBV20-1,SASEDSYGYT
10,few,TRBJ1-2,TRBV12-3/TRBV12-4,ASSSGYAGYT
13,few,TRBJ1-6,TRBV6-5,ASSSRTEYRSPLH
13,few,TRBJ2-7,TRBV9,ASSVVGTGYDEQY
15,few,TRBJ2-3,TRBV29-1,SVEGGTGVWGTDTQY
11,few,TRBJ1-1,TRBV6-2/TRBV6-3,ASSYSPYTEAF
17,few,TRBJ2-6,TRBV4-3,ASSQETGGVNPGANVLT
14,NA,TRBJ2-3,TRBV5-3,ARSSPSGRETDTQY
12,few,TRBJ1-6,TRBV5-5,ASSSDRVNSPLH
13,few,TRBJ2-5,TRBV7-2,ASSLIAGDGETQY
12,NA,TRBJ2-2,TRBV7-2,ASSWVGNTGELF
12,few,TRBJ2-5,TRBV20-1,SAVSGVWAETQY
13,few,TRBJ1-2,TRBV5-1,ASSLIQYGQGGFT
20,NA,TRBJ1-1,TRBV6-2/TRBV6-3,ASSYPTTPGQGMSNRDTEAS
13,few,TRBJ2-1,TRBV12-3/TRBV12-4,ASSDRDYSYNEQF
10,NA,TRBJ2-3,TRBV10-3,AITSGTDTQY
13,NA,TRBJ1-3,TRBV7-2,ASSLYRPSGNTIY
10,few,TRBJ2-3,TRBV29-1,SGKDEGDTQY
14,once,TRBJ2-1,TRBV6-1,ASSAEGQGIRNEQF
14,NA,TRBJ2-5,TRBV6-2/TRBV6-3,ASSYSIASTGETQY